Below are 9 T cell receptor beta chains sequenced from a single sample in a study of regulatory T cells in long-lasting Graves disease. Time point reported: newly diagnosed GD, antithyroid drugs for less than 3 months. The TCR library was made from RNA extracted from PBMCs. Arm-PCR of CDR3 regions and iRepertoire HTBI primers were used to build TCR beta libraries. Using its own MiXCR run on the multiplex PCR reads, TCRdb lists one record per CDR3 protein. The sample lists fewer than 550,000 distinct CDR3 sequences, 15% to 20% occurring once. The sample also formed part of further work on T cells in Graves' hyperthyroidism and ophthalmopathy.

The source was peripheral blood mononuclear cells (PBMCs), collected at new diagnosis, from a patient treated with antithyroid drugs. All receptors derive from a woman aged 35 to 59 with Graves disease.

V usage is TRBV19 and J usage is TRBJ2-1; 9 positions match TRBD2. The J call may be mistaken, given a closer DNA end match to TRBJ2-5. Germline V gene lookup returns CDR1 LNHDA and CDR2 SQIVND (reference sequence). CDR3 length: 15 residues. CDR3 DNA: TGTGCCAGTAGTATCCCCAGCGGGGGGCGGGAGACCCAGTACTTC. Translating gives CASSIPSGGRETQYF.

The table lists this clonotype with a few counts. Being one base from a much bigger clone, this may be a read error. CDR3 DNA sequence: TGTGCCAGCAGCCCCGGGACAGAGACCTCACCCCTCCACTTT. This codes for CASSPGTETSPLHF. The J gene is TRBJ1-6, the V gene TRBV6-1; 7 bases agree with TRBD1. The CDR3 runs to 14 residues. Germline CDR1 and CDR2: MNHNS and SASEGT. With 6 bases clipped from V and 10 bases from J, the junction kept 9 bases outside the gene matches.

There are many counts of this clonotype. The chain couples TRBV6-1 to TRBJ2-7, with D unclear. The CDR3 length is 14 residues. Germline V gene lookup returns CDR1 MNHNS and CDR2 SASEGT. V shed 7 bases and J shed 1 base, with 14 bases lying between them. The CDR3 sequence is CASTRNSESYEQYF. For the CDR3, the DNA is TGTGCCAGCACGAGGAATTCGGAATCCTACGAGCAGTACTTC.

This clonotype has at least ten counts. V is TRBV11-2 and J is TRBJ2-5; D possibly corresponds to TRBD2 (5 bases). Germline values: CDR1 SGHAT, CDR2 FQNNGV. Trimming took off 4 bases at V and 5 bases at J, with 17 bases between the two ends. This CDR3 has 15 residues. The CDR3 loop reads CASSSTLLADETQYF. The CDR3 DNA reads as TGTGCCAGCAGCTCCACACTTCTAGCTGACGAGACCCAGTACTTC.

In this sample, this clonotype turned up many times. V gene TRBV5-1 combines with J gene TRBJ1-1; unclear D gene. The CDR3 consists of 12 residues. Trimming cost V 0 bases and J 11 bases, with 11 bases left between them. Germline CDR1 reads SGHRS; CDR2 reads YFSETQ. CDR3 bases: TGCGCCAGCAGCTTGGAGGGCGGCAAGGCTTTCTTT. It is translated as CASSLEGGKAFF.

The chain employs TRBV18 and TRBJ2-7; 7 nucleotides line up with TRBD1. Germline-derived CDR1 and CDR2 are KGHSH and LQKENI. V was pared by 3 bases and J by 4 bases, with 9 bases of the junction left unmatched. The CDR3 sequence is 15 residues long. The CDR3 is CASSPPGQLDYEQYF. DNA of the CDR3: TGTGCCAGCTCACCCCCGGGACAGCTGGATTACGAGCAGTACTTC.

Ten or more counts support this clonotype. At one of its ends the junction is not consistent with the germline gene, which may arise from a read error. This chain connects TRBV12-3 or TRBV12-4 to TRBJ1-2; D is unclear. There are 12 residues in the CDR3. The CDR3 coding sequence is TGTGCCAGCAGCTTAGTGGGTTATGGCTACACCTTC. It encodes CASSLVGYGYTF.

The chain joins TRBV20-1 to TRBJ2-2; 7 bases line up with TRBD2. Germline values: CDR1 DFQATT, CDR2 SNEGSKA (reference sequence). J lost 0 bases, V lost 7 bases, and 8 bases had no gene match. CDR3 size: 15 residues. The CDR3 DNA reads TGCAGTGTCATAGGCGGGGGTTCGAACACCGGGGAGCTGTTTTTT. Protein: CSVIGGGSNTGELFF.

In this sample, this clonotype turned up a few times. The chain carries TRBV12-3 or TRBV12-4 and TRBJ1-1; 11 nucleotides line up with TRBD1. The CDR3 is 15 amino acids. The V and J ends lost 5 bases and 5 bases, in that order; junction bases with no gene match: 7. CDR3 DNA sequence: TGTGCCAGCAGTCCGGGGACAGGGGGTCGGACTGAAGCTTTCTTT. Its translation: CASSPGTGGRTEAFF.